These 7 T cell receptor beta chains share one sample of origin, sequenced in a study of blood T cell repertoires in COVID-19. Method: immunoSEQ multiplex PCR; TCRdb's copy keeps in-frame clones and lacks some. The repertoire holds 75,000 to 90,000 clones, with about 90% as singletons. Sequenced material: peripheral blood. These receptors all stem from a woman aged 45-65 years in a cohort sampled during active COVID-19.

This sequence joins TRBV5-1 and TRBJ2-7; D might be TRBD1 (5 bases). This CDR3 comprises 13 residues. The V end lost 0 bases, the J end lost 7 bases, and 11 bases lay between the germline ends. Germline V gene sequence: CDR1 SGHRS, CDR2 YFSETQ. CDR3 bases: TGCGCCAGCAGCTTGGTGCCTAAGGGGGAGCAGTACTTC. It yields the protein CASSLVPKGEQYF.

The V gene is TRBV19, the J gene TRBJ1-5; D gene uncertain. Germline V lookup: CDR1 LNHDA, CDR2 SQIVND (reference sequence). The CDR3 extends over 14 amino acids. The ends were cut back, 7 bases at V and 0 bases at J, with 10 bases in the middle. CDR3 nucleotide sequence: TGTGCCAGTAACCCAGGTTATAGCAATCAGCCCCAGCATTTT. Translated: CASNPGYSNQPQHF.

The genes are TRBV3-1 (or the pseudogene TRBV3-2) and TRBJ1-2, with D hard to call. Trimming stripped 4 bases from V and 4 bases from J, with 13 bases between. The CDR3 covers 14 residues. The germline V gene encodes CDR1 LGHDT and CDR2 YNNKEL (reference sequence). The CDR3 bases are TGTGCCAGCAGCCCCGGTCCGAATCTCTATGGCTACACCTTC. This encodes CASSPGPNLYGYTF.

The V call is TRBV29-1, the J call TRBJ2-1, with 8 bases identical to TRBD1. Trimming at V came to 3 bases and at J to 8 bases, leaving 6 bases not matched to a gene. CDR3 length: 13 amino acids. CDR1 and CDR2 from the germline V gene are SQVTM and ANQGSEA. Here the CDR3 DNA reads TGCAGCGTTGAGGACAGGGTTTCCTATGAGCAGTTCTTC. Translated, it gives CSVEDRVSYEQFF.

This rearrangement joins TRBV27 to TRBJ1-3; D unresolved. Germline assignment: CDR1 MNHEY and CDR2 SMNVEV (reference sequence). The CDR3 is 13 residues long. V was shortened by 7 bases and J by 7 bases, with 14 bases between the two germline ends. The CDR3: CASILPSPNTIYF. In DNA, the CDR3 is TGTGCCAGCATCCTCCCCTCTCCGAACACCATATATTTT.

The V and J genes are TRBV5-1 and TRBJ2-3; 7 bases agree with TRBD2. The V gene's germline CDR1 is SGHRS and CDR2 YFSETQ. The CDR3 loop spans 15 amino acids. J gave up 6 bases and V 1 base, and 8 bases lay outside the gene matches. The CDR3 loop reads CASSLFAGVGDTQYF. CDR3 nucleotide sequence: TGCGCCAGCAGCTTGTTCGCGGGAGTAGGGGATACGCAGTATTTT.

V gene TRBV5-1 combines with J gene TRBJ2-3; 11 nucleotides agree with TRBD1. The CDR3 has 16 amino acids. Per germline, CDR1 SGHRS and CDR2 YFSETQ. V dropped 3 bases and J dropped 3; count of bases not matched to a gene: 6. CDR3 loop: CASSSDRGQGTDTQYF. The CDR3 DNA sequence: TGCGCCAGCAGCTCGGACAGGGGGCAAGGGACAGATACGCAGTATTTT. Drawing the rest from reference TRBV5-1 and TRBJ2-3, the complete variable domain is KAGVTQTPRYLIKTRGQQVTLSCSPISGHRSVSWYQQTPGQGLQFLFEYFSETQRNKGNFPGRFSGRQFSNSRSEMNVSTLELGDSALYLCASSSDRGQGTDTQYFGPGTRLTVL.